This TCR beta chain was found in a study of CD8 T cells in ankylosing spondylitis. This clonotype turned up a few times. The antigen remains unidentified. TCRdb fed the 5' RACE reads into MiXCR, producing one record per CDR3 protein. This repertoire shows over 400,000 distinct CDR3 sequences, about 25% found once; its top ten account for roughly 0.8%. Germline V lookup: CDR1 WNHNN, CDR2 SYGVQD (reference sequence). There are 15 residues in the CDR3. Trimming left V 8 bases short and J 1 base short, with 14 bases between. Regarding the study as a whole: Among TCR beta sequences, a motif of several highly homologous variants appeared characteristic of ankylosing spondylitis blood.

The receptor was derived from a male donor with ankylosing spondylitis. The sample taken for sequencing was blood, either unsorted or a sorted T cell fraction (not recorded which). The V call is TRBV10-1, the J call TRBJ2-2; D may match TRBD1 or TRBD2 (5 bases each). This CDR3 is CASSEGYGNTGELFF. The DNA for the CDR3 is TGCGCCAGCTCCGAGGGGTACGGGAACACCGGGGAGCTGTTTTTT.